A single sample is the source of the 2 T cell receptor beta chains below, sequenced in a study of T cells in Graves' hyperthyroidism and ophthalmopathy. RNA transcripts provided the source from which TCR beta CDR3 regions were amplified. First-round RT-PCR with HTBI primers amplified the TCR CDR3 region. TCRdb re-analysed the multiplex PCR reads in MiXCR, keeping a single row per CDR3 protein. Among around 600,000 distinct CDR3 sequences listed, about 16% were seen once. Sequencing was performed on blood. Receptors were obtained from a middle-aged woman with Graves' ophthalmopathy.

In this sample, this clonotype turned up a few times. The CDR3 region is CSARPPQELNNEQYF. CDR3 coding DNA: TGCAGTGCTAGACCCCCGCAGGAACTGAACAACGAGCAGTACTTC. V usage is TRBV20-1 and J usage is TRBJ2-7; D is undetermined. V lost 2 bases and J lost 5, with 19 bases in between. This CDR3 region has 15 residues. Germline-derived CDR1 and CDR2 are DFQATT and SNEGSKA (reference sequence).

The rearrangement joins TRBV19 to TRBJ2-5, with D tentatively TRBD1 (6 bases). The germline gives CDR1 LNHDA, CDR2 SQIVND (reference sequence). V was cut by 5 bases and J by 0 bases, with 13 bases left in between. This CDR3 is 15 amino acids long. The CDR3 loop is CASSPQGWYQETQYF. The CDR3 DNA sequence: TGTGCCAGTAGTCCACAGGGATGGTACCAAGAGACCCAGTACTTC.